Reported below is one TCR beta chain. This specimen comes from a study of blood T cell repertoires in COVID-19. Per the germline V gene, CDR1 is SGHRS and CDR2 is YFSETQ. Losses at the gene ends were 4 bases for V and 5 bases for J; bases not matched to a gene: 6. The CDR3 is 14 amino acids. Profiling relied on immunoSEQ multiplex PCR, and the TCRdb table lists in-frame clones only, not all of them. This sample yields approximately 150,000 clones, of which about 86% are seen a single time; less than 3.5% belongs to the top ten. Sequenced material: peripheral blood. The chain couples TRBV5-1 to TRBJ2-5; 9 nucleotides line up with TRBD1. The TCR was taken from a man aged 65-85 years with acute or convalescent COVID-19. The CDR3 protein is CASSIPTGGETQYF. The CDR3 nucleotides read TGCGCCAGCAGCATACCGACAGGGGGGGAGACCCAGTACTTC.